A single sample is the source of the 17 T cell receptor beta chains below, sequenced in a study of blood T cells in healthy people across ages. Next came a second PCR, run for roughly 7 to 12 cycles, which used a sample-barcoded 5' primer along with a J-beta primer mix. TCRdb re-analysed the 5' RACE reads in MiXCR, keeping a single row per CDR3 protein. The sample holds more than 1.4 million distinct CDR3 sequences, roughly 40% seen once. The sequenced sample consisted of blood. The receptor set was obtained from a woman between 18 and 29 years old in good health.

This chain connects TRBV6-5 to TRBJ2-7; D call uncertain. The CDR3 runs 13 residues. V was pared by 4 bases and J by 3 bases, with 10 bases between. The germline gives CDR1 MNHEY, CDR2 SVGAGI. This chain's CDR3 is CASSSKSHYEQYF. The DNA of the CDR3 is TGTGCCAGCAGTTCTAAATCTCACTACGAGCAGTACTTC.

The rearrangement joins TRBV10-3 to TRBJ2-3, with 7 bases identical to TRBD2. CDR1 is ENHRY and CDR2 is SYGVKD in the germline V gene. Trimming at V came to 5 bases and at J to 2 bases, leaving 7 bases not matched to a gene. The CDR3 spans 15 residues. The CDR3 DNA reads TGTGCCATCAGTCAAGCGGGGCGATCCACAGATACGCAGTATTTT. Translated, it gives CAISQAGRSTDTQYF.

This clonotype occurred a few times. This chain connects TRBV12-3 or TRBV12-4 to TRBJ2-7; D may be TRBD2 (5 bases). This CDR3 region has 14 residues. V lost 5 bases and J lost 4, with 15 bases in between. CDR3 region: CASSVRGAEYEQYF. The CDR3 DNA reads as TGTGCCAGCAGTGTACGGGGAGCGGAGTACGAGCAGTACTTC.

This clonotype has just a few counts. The rearrangement uses TRBV5-5 and TRBJ2-6; D ambiguous. This CDR3 has 17 amino acids. The V gene lost 5 bases and the J gene lost 0 bases, with 15 bases spanning the gap. Germline V gives CDR1 SGHKS, CDR2 YYEKEE (reference sequence). The CDR3 protein is CASSLTSTHSGANVLTF. In DNA form, the CDR3 reads TGTGCCAGCAGTCTAACCTCCACCCACTCTGGGGCCAACGTCCTGACTTTC.

This clonotype has just one count. The gene calls are TRBV7-9 and TRBJ2-7, with 9 bases aligning to TRBD1. Losses at the gene ends were 1 base for V and 9 bases for J; bases not matched to a gene: 13. CDR1 SEHNR and CDR2 FQNEAQ come from the germline V gene (reference sequence). CDR3 size: 16 residues. CDR3 DNA sequence: TGTGCCAGCAGCTTAGACCCGGGACAGGGTAAGATAGGGCAGTACTTC. It specifies CASSLDPGQGKIGQYF.

This clonotype was counted between two and nine times. V is TRBV27 and J is TRBJ2-7, with a possible D match to TRBD2 (5 bases). V was clipped by 6 bases and J by 7 bases, with 10 bases between them. CDR1 is MNHEY, CDR2 SMNVEV, per germline (reference sequence). This CDR3 has 11 residues. CDR3 DNA sequence: TGTGCCAGCAGCCCCGGGGAAGAGCAGTACTTC. Amino acids: CASSPGEEQYF.

This clonotype was seen only a few times. This chain joins TRBV18 and TRBJ2-1; 7 positions match TRBD1. V trimming: 3 bases; J trimming: 3 bases; junction bases outside the gene matches: 8. The CDR3 totals 16 residues. Germline-derived CDR1 and CDR2 are KGHSH and LQKENI. In DNA, the CDR3 is TGTGCCAGCTCACCGCCTCCGGGGACAGTCTACAATGAGCAGTTCTTC. Amino acid sequence: CASSPPPGTVYNEQFF. Full variable domain (outside the CDR3, taken from reference TRBV18 and TRBJ2-1): NAGVMQNPRHLVRRRGQEARLRCSPMKGHSHVYWYRQLPEEGLKFMVYLQKENIIDESGMPKERFSAEFPKEGPSILRIQQVVRGDSAAYFCASSPPPGTVYNEQFFGPGTRLTVL.

There are a few counts of this clonotype. The chain recombines TRBV15 with TRBJ2-5; D unclear. V was cut by 2 bases and J by 0 bases, with 10 bases left in between. The CDR3 length is 15 residues. CDR1 is LNHNV, CDR2 YYDKDF, per germline (reference sequence). DNA of the CDR3: TGTGCCACCAGCAGAATCGGCACGCACCAAGAGACCCAGTACTTC. Amino acids: CATSRIGTHQETQYF.

The chain employs TRBV6-5 and TRBJ2-4; D gene uncertain. The J call is in doubt because the DNA end fits TRBJ2-5 better. Germline V gives CDR1 MNHEY, CDR2 SVGAGI. The CDR3 extends over 14 amino acids. The CDR3 is CAGPSYGPQETQYF. As DNA, the CDR3 is TGTGCCGGACCGTCTTATGGACCGCAAGAGACCCAGTACTTC.

The V call is TRBV27, the J call TRBJ1-2; D is unresolved. The CDR3 is made up of 14 amino acids. Germline CDR1 is MNHEY and CDR2 is SMNVEV (reference sequence). V lost 2 bases and J 3 bases, leaving 10 bases between the germline ends. The CDR3 loop is CASSLGRNDYGYTF. The CDR3 bases are TGTGCCAGCAGTTTAGGCAGGAATGACTATGGCTACACCTTC.

J is TRBJ2-5 and V is TRBV29-1; 9 bases match TRBD1. J gave up 7 bases and V 3 bases, and 6 bases lay outside the gene matches. The CDR3 length is 13 residues. CDR1 SQVTM and CDR2 ANQGSEA come from the germline V gene. This chain's CDR3 is CSVEGQGPGTQYF. Written as DNA, the CDR3 is TGCAGCGTTGAGGGACAGGGTCCCGGGACCCAGTACTTC.

The chain is built from TRBV21-1 and TRBJ1-5; whether TRBD1, the table's D call, matches the DNA was not checked. TRBV21-1 corresponds to a pseudogene. The length of the CDR3 is 16 residues. This chain's CDR3 is CASSGGSGALRQPQHF. The CDR3 DNA reads as TGTGCCAGCAGTGGGGGGAGTGGGGCTTTGAGGCAGCCCCAGCATTTT.

This rearrangement joins TRBV5-5 to TRBJ1-2; unclear D gene. This CDR3 comprises 15 residues. The V gene lost 4 bases and the J gene lost 0 bases, with 13 bases spanning the gap. Germline CDR1 is SGHKS and CDR2 is YYEKEE (reference sequence). CDR3 region: CASSPSPLPNYGYTF. The CDR3 DNA reads as TGTGCCAGCAGCCCATCTCCCCTCCCTAACTATGGCTACACCTTC. Complete variable domain (other parts from reference TRBV5-5 and TRBJ1-2): DAGVTQSPTHLIKTRGQQVTLRCSPISGHKSVSWYQQVLGQGPQFIFQYYEKEERGRGNFPDRFSARQFPNYSSELNVNALLLGDSALYLCASSPSPLPNYGYTFGSGTRLTVV.

On this clonotype: The junction does not match germline at one end; this may be a read error. The V and J genes are TRBV4-1 and TRBJ2-6; D is tentatively TRBD1 or TRBD2 (5 bases each). The CDR3 sequence is 18 residues long. The germline CDR1 and CDR2 sequences are MGHRA and YSYEKL. CDR3: CASSQDTGFRTGANVPTF. CDR3 DNA: TGCGCCAGCAGCCAAGATACGGGATTCAGAACTGGGGCCAACGTCCCGACTTTC.

This clonotype was counted a few times. The chain links TRBV11-2 to TRBJ2-3; 8 bases are a match to TRBD1. CDR1 and CDR2 from the germline V gene are SGHAT and FQNNGV. J was trimmed by 11 bases and V by 1 base; bases with no gene match: 5. This CDR3 spans 13 amino acids. The CDR3 here is CASSLGGQDRQYF. CDR3 nucleotide sequence: TGTGCCAGCAGCTTAGGGGGACAGGACCGGCAGTATTTT.

This clonotype has more than one count but fewer than ten. The chain uses TRBV12-3 or TRBV12-4 and TRBJ2-3; D unresolved. This CDR3 has 13 amino acids. The ends were cut back, 3 bases at V and 6 bases at J, with 10 bases in the middle. The CDR3 nucleotides read TGTGCCAGCAGTTTCGTGGCCGCGGATACGCAGTATTTT. Protein: CASSFVAADTQYF.

This clonotype was recorded a few times. The chain links TRBV5-1 to TRBJ1-2; the D gene is possibly TRBD1 (6 bases). The CDR3 runs 19 residues. The germline V and J ends were trimmed by 2 bases and 1 base, with 24 bases remaining between them. The germline gives CDR1 SGHRS, CDR2 YFSETQ. The CDR3 loop reads CASSLYTSGDLPYNYGYTF. CDR3 nucleotide sequence: TGCGCCAGCAGCTTATATACATCAGGGGACCTACCCTATAACTATGGCTACACCTTC.